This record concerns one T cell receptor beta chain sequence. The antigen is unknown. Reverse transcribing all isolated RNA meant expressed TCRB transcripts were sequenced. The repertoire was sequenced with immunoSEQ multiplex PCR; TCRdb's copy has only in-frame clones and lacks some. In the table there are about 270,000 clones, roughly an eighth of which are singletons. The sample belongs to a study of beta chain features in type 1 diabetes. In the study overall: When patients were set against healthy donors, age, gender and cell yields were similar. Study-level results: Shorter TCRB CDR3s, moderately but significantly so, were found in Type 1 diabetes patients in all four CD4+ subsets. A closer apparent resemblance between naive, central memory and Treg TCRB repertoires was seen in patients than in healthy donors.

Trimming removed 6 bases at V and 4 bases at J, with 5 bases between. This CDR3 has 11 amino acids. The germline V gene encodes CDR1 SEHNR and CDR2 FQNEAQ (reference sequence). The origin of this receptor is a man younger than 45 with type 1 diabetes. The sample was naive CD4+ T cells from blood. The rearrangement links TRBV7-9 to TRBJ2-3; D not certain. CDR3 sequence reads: CASSESDTQYF. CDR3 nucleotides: TGTGCCAGCAGTGAGTCAGATACGCAGTATTTT.